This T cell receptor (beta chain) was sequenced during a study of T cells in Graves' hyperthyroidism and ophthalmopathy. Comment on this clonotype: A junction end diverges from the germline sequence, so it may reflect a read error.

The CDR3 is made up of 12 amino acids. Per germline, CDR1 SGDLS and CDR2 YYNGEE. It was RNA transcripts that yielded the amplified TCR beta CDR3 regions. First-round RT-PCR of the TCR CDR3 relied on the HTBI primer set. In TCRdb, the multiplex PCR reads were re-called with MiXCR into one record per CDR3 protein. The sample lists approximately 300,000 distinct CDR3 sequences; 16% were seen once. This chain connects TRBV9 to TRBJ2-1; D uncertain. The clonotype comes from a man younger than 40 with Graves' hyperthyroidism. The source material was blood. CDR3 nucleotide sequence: TGTGCCAGCAGCGTAGGTTACAGTGAGCAGTTCTTC. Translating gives CASSVGYSEQFF. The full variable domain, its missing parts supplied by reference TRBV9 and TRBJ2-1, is DSGVTQTPKHLITATGQRVTLRCSPRSGDLSVYWYQQSLDQGLQFLIQYYNGEERAKGNILERFSAQQFPDLHSELNLSSLELGDSALYFCASSVGYSEQFFGPGTRLTVL.